This passage covers 5 T cell receptor beta chains from one sample sequenced in a study of T-cell reconstitution after alpha-beta-depleted transplantation in children. General observations from the study: T-cell counts and diversity were attributed mostly to newly produced T cells one year after transplant.

Antigens of these TCRs are unknown. It was with unique molecular identifiers that the TCRbeta library was prepared. A single record per CDR3 protein comes from TCRdb applying MiXCR to the PCR reads. The sample contains some 300,000 distinct CDR3 sequences, nearly 8% of which appear only once. This specimen consisted of peripheral blood, obtained 360 days after TCRalphabeta/CD19-depleted stem cell transplant. Receptors were obtained from a female patient aged 2-15 years who had a stem cell transplant for Fanconi anemia, so the T cells may come from the graft donor.

This clonotype was observed many times. The chain combines TRBV21-1 with TRBJ2-3; the table's TRBD1 call for D was not verified on the DNA. TRBV21-1 is shown as a pseudogene. There are 16 residues in the CDR3. The CDR3 DNA follows: TGTGCCAGCAGCACCGAGACAGGGAAGCGCACAGATACGCAGTATTTT. It specifies CASSTETGKRTDTQYF.

This chain links TRBV7-2 with TRBJ2-7; no firm D call. The CDR3 covers 15 residues. Germline V gene lookup returns CDR1 SGHTA and CDR2 FQGNSA. V was shortened by 3 bases and J by 2 bases, with 14 bases between the two germline ends. The CDR3 sequence is CASSFRHGLTYEQYF. CDR3 nucleotides: TGTGCCAGCAGCTTCCGACACGGGTTGACCTACGAGCAGTACTTC.

A few counts support this clonotype. This chain connects TRBV7-9 to TRBJ1-6; D is unresolved. CDR1 SEHNR and CDR2 FQNEAQ come from the germline V gene (reference sequence). The CDR3 consists of 15 residues. V lost 5 bases to trimming and J lost 12 bases, with 20 bases between them. CDR3 protein: CASSPTADGWGPLHF. For the CDR3, the DNA is TGTGCCAGCAGCCCGACCGCCGATGGATGGGGACCCCTCCACTTT.

The sample holds many counts of this clonotype. This rearrangement joins TRBV6-2 or TRBV6-3 to TRBJ2-1, with D tentatively TRBD1 (5 bases). Germline V CDR1 and CDR2: MNHEY, SVGEGT. Trimming removed 2 bases from V and 13 bases from J, with 12 bases in between. This CDR3 is 12 amino acids long. CDR3: CASSYGAGPQFF. The DNA for the CDR3 is TGTGCCAGCAGTTACGGGGCAGGCCCCCAGTTCTTC.

The table lists this clonotype with many counts. This chain connects TRBV10-3 to TRBJ2-7, with 8 bases matching TRBD1. The V and J ends lost 5 bases and 3 bases, in that order; junction bases with no gene match: 9. Per germline, CDR1 ENHRY and CDR2 SYGVKD. The CDR3 runs 15 residues. The CDR3 sequence: CAISTGQGRGYEQYF. CDR3 sequence (DNA): TGTGCCATCAGTACAGGACAGGGTAGAGGCTACGAGCAGTACTTC.